These T cell receptor beta chains were read from a single sample in a study of human T cells and chemical hapten exposure. TCRdb recomputed calls from the RACE reads with MiXCR, one row per CDR3 protein. The sample contains more than 90,000 distinct CDR3 sequences, more than 9.5% of which appear only once. Sample: whole blood, taken in connection with sensitization to the hapten diphenylcyclopropenone (DPC). All receptors derive from a woman aged 40 to 49 with alopecia areata. Some clones in this sample may be carry-over from other donors' samples. CDR3s include the opening cysteine and the closing phenylalanine or tryptophan. Fields, in order: CDR3 DNA, CDR3 protein, V gene, J gene, D gene, clone size. A D gene is named only where the DNA matches it firmly. For some rows the clone size is stated as once, few or many, or as a class when expanded; others skip it.

TGTGCCAGCAGCCCCCGGGACCGAGGCACAGATACGCAGTATTTT	CASSPRDRGTDTQYF	TRBV4-2	TRBJ2-3	-	-
TGTGCCAGCAGTTTCCCGGGACAGGGAGTTGAAGCTTTCTTT	CASSFPGQGVEAFF	TRBV12-3/TRBV12-4	TRBJ1-1	TRBD1	many
TGTGCCACCAGCTACGGGACTAGCGTGGATGAGCAGTTCTTC	CATSYGTSVDEQFF	TRBV24-1	TRBJ2-1	TRBD2	few
TGCAGCGTTGTGGGTAGCGGGGGGTGGACCCAGTACTTC	CSVVGSGGWTQYF	TRBV29-1	TRBJ2-5	TRBD2	few
TGCAGTGCCGGTACTAGCGGGGGGGCTTTTATTGAGCAGTTCTTC	CSAGTSGGAFIEQFF	TRBV20-1	TRBJ2-1	TRBD2	few
TGTGCCAGCAGCCCCACGGGGGAGGATGGCTACACCTTC	CASSPTGEDGYTF	TRBV7-6	TRBJ1-2	-	-
TGTGCCAGCTCAGGGGGGACTAGCGGGCAGGCCCGCACCGTCTACGAGCAGTACTTC	CASSGGTSGQARTVYEQYF	TRBV18	TRBJ2-7	TRBD2	many
TGCAGCGTTCGTCAGACCGGGCAGGGGGCGCCTACTGGGGCCAACGTCCTGACTTTC	CSVRQTGQGAPTGANVLTF	TRBV29-1	TRBJ2-6	TRBD1	many
TGTGCCAGCAGCACTTTAGCGGGAGACCCGGGGAATGAGCAGTTCTTC	CASSTLAGDPGNEQFF	TRBV7-6	TRBJ2-1	TRBD2	many
TGTGCCAGCAGCTTAATCACCGGGACAGGGGGCGGCGAGACCCAGTACTTC	CASSLITGTGGGETQYF	TRBV7-9	TRBJ2-5	TRBD1	-
TGTGCCAGCAGCTTAGTAATCCCAGATGGGACTGAAGCTTTCTTT	CASSLVIPDGTEAFF	TRBV11-3	TRBJ1-1	-	many
TGTGCCAGCAGCTTGGTACCGGACAGGGGGTCACCCCTCCACTTT	CASSLVPDRGSPLHF	TRBV5-8	TRBJ1-6	TRBD1	few
TGTGCCAGCAGCCAAGACCTTCAGGGTGTGGGGCAGCCCCAGCATTTT	CASSQDLQGVGQPQHF	TRBV4-2	TRBJ1-5	-	-
TGTGCCAGCAGCTTGGATACAGGGAGGAACGAGCAGTACTTC	CASSLDTGRNEQYF	TRBV7-6	TRBJ2-7	-	many
TGCAGCGTTGAGGGGGGGGCAGCCGAGCAGTACTTC	CSVEGGAAEQYF	TRBV29-1	TRBJ2-7	-	-
TGTGCCAGCAGCCCTCCTCCCGGACTAGCGGGGGCCATACAAGAGACCCAGTACTTC	CASSPPPGLAGAIQETQYF	TRBV6-6	TRBJ2-5	TRBD2	many
TGTGCCAGCAGCCTAGGAGGGGCCAATGAAAAACTGTTTTTT	CASSLGGANEKLFF	TRBV7-2	TRBJ1-4	-	-
TGTGCCAGCAGCTTACGGGGAGTCGATGAAAAACTGTTTTTT	CASSLRGVDEKLFF	TRBV7-8	TRBJ1-4	-	few
TGTGCCAGCAGTTCGCCGGGGACAGGGTACGGCGAGCAGTACTTC	CASSSPGTGYGEQYF	TRBV28	TRBJ2-7	TRBD1	many
TGTGCCAGCACCTCCAAAGGGGGAGGGGGCTTCTTACGCTACACCTTC	CASTSKGGGGFLRYTF	TRBV3-1	TRBJ1-2	TRBD1	many
TGTGCCAGCAGCGGCCCGAGACAGGGGGCGCCTGGCTATGGCTACACCTTC	CASSGPRQGAPGYGYTF	TRBV5-4	TRBJ1-2	TRBD1	few
TGTGCCAGCAGTTACTCGACAGGGGGATCGGGTACGCAGTATTTT	CASSYSTGGSGTQYF	TRBV6-5	TRBJ2-3	TRBD1	many